The clone carrying this T cell receptor beta chain appeared once. Authors' data handling: Estimation of nucleated cell counts relied on the amplification of reference gene primers. Assay used: immunoSEQ multiplex PCR; TCRdb lists only in-frame clones, some missing. The DNA gave D and trimming, while V, J and clone size come from that table. The table lists fewer than 70,000 clones, 75% to 90% of them singletons, with 2.5% to 3% in the top ten. These data come from a study of blood T cell repertoires in COVID-19. About the study: PBMCs, B-cell-depleted T cells, or T cells provided the cDNA or gDNA that made up the material.

Germline-derived CDR1 and CDR2 are GTSNPN and SVGIG (reference sequence). The CDR3 is 18 amino acids. V shed 2 bases and J 1 base; nucleotides not matched to a gene: 8. The sample consisted of peripheral blood. The chain joins TRBV30 to TRBJ2-6; 10 bases match TRBD1. This TCR was recovered from a man aged 50 to 59 with acute or convalescent COVID-19. DNA for the CDR3: TGTGCCTGGAGTAGGGACAGGGGCCCCCCTTCTGGGGCCAACGTCCTGACTTTC. Translation: CAWSRDRGPPSGANVLTF. The full variable domain, its missing parts supplied by reference TRBV30 and TRBJ2-6, is SQTIHQWPATLVQPVGSPLSLECTVEGTSNPNLYWYRQAAGRGLQLLFYSVGIGQISSEVPQNLSASRPQDRQFILSSKKLLLSDSGFYLCAWSRDRGPPSGANVLTFGAGSRLTVL.